The entry below describes one T cell receptor beta chain. This clonotype was recorded a few times. Its antigen remains undetermined. Base qualities are not at hand, and no much larger clone is one base apart. Donors were a few dozen systemically healthy Caucasian individuals from Russia aged roughly 6 to 90 years. About 9.8 milliliters of peripheral blood were drawn from each donor into EDTA-treated Vacutainer tubes. PBMCs were isolated by Ficoll-Paque density-gradient centrifugation, with at least 6 million obtained per sample. Total RNA, at least 5.5 micrograms per sample, was extracted from PBMCs with Trizol reagent. The percentages of naive CD45RAhigh/CD27high T cells were determined by flow cytometry on a PBMC aliquot from every donor. These data come from a study of blood T cells in healthy people across ages (dated by TCRdb to about 2015). With respect to the entire study: Template switching captured roughly one uniquely barcoded TCR beta cDNA molecule per two T cells in model experiments. To track age-related changes in TCR beta repertoire diversity, the study relied on deep sequencing normalized with unique cDNA molecular identifiers. The study analyzed two additional independent replicas of 1 million unique cDNA reads from the same blood draw for two donors, one aged 18 to 29 and one aged 80 or older. Donors were grouped into four age groups: young (average about 15 years), middle-aged (under 40), aged (approximately 58) and long-lived (just over 80). Broad study findings and their caveats: Conclusive comparison of naive and antigen-experienced compartments was prevented by the profiling of bulk unsorted PBMCs. A strong correlation was found between observed TCR beta diversity and the percentage of naive T cells measured by flow cytometry. Observed TCR beta diversity per million T cells fell roughly linearly with age, and a significant reduction was already apparent by age around 36. Because the CMV infection status of the donors was unknown, age-related changes in expanded clonotypes may potentially have been confounded. Compared with the aged group, more naive CD4+ T cells, fewer expanded clones and increased TCR diversity were shown by the long-lived group, suggesting age selection. Estimates of total diversity based on one million sequenced T cells were considered lower bounds and underestimates.

The V end loses 0 bases and the J end loses 5 bases, and a stretch of 8 bases separates them. The CDR3 spans 13 residues, from the cysteine through the phenylalanine. Of the read, only the CDR3 DNA is kept; its 39 bases are in frame from base 1. Sequences SGHVS (CDR1) and FNYEAQ (CDR2) are obtained from the germline V gene. Libraries were built with 5' RACE. Sequencer: Illumina HiSeq 2500. The second PCR ran for about 6 to 12 cycles and used a J-beta primer mix along with a sample-barcoded 5' primer. A unique molecular identifier was introduced onto each TCR beta cDNA molecule by a template-switch 5' adaptor carrying 12 random nucleotides. At least 2.5 million CDR3-containing paired-end reads were obtained from each sample. First-strand cDNA synthesis was performed from all RNA using the Mint cDNA synthesis kit, with priming by a TRBC-specific oligonucleotide. Following uracil-DNA glycosylase treatment, a first 18-cycle PCR with universal primers M1SS and BC2_uni_R was performed on all cDNA. The paper's processing steps were these. For normalization, 1 million high-quality reads, each with a distinct molecular identifier, were randomly selected from each sample. Reads with shared molecular identifiers were discarded instead of being binned into consensus sequences. MiTCR, run with a Q25 quality threshold and the strictest error-elimination algorithm, handled CDR3 identification, clonotype clustering and error correction. Lower-bound total TCR beta diversity was estimated with a nonparametric unseen species model using Euler transformation. In TCRdb, the public reads were trimmed at Q25 with fastp and aligned with MiXCR, with productive beta chains retained. Entries that share a CDR3 protein sequence are merged under the most common genes and DNA. V and J calls and clone size were set by TCRdb, not the authors. Here the sample has approximately 780,000 distinct CDR3 sequences; 20% to 30% occur a single time. The ten largest clones add up to 3% of the sample.

In addition, the sample was reused for a study of T cells of mothers and their children. Taken from the second paper: Donors were nine systemically healthy Caucasian individuals: three mothers and their six children. cDNA synthesis used all of the extracted RNA, with roughly 1.5 ug of RNA in each 15 ul reaction. In the second PCR, sample barcodes and 2-4 random nucleotides were introduced via the M1S primer. Each mother yielded over 9.5 million TCR beta CDR3 reads and each child 3 million or so reads. Thymic selection similarly shapes TCR recombination output in related and unrelated pairs, with minor effect from inherited differences. Related mother-child pairs always showed normalized repertoire overlap that was slightly higher than in unrelated mother-child pairs, though the difference was never significant. No persistent microchimeric T cell clones were found, with a detection sensitivity of 75 to 100 clones per million clonotypes. In the study, deep NGS was used to compare the TCR beta repertoires of mothers and children, and features distinguishing related mother-child pairs from unrelated individuals were sought. The mean age was about 37 +/- 4 years for the mothers and around 11 +/- 4 years for the children. After adapter ligation was performed with NEBNext reagents, the libraries were sequenced on an Illumina HiSeq 2000 with 100+100 nt paired-end reads. To prevent cross-contamination, the mother and child libraries were prepared one month apart and sequenced in separate runs. For each donor, somewhere between roughly 500,000 and 2,100,000 distinct TCR beta clonotypes were identified. Naive TCR beta clonotypes were estimated from low-frequency clonotypes matched to each donor's FACS-determined naive share, without sorting.

The TCR sequence derives from a boy aged 10-17 years in good health. The V gene is TRBV7-6 and the J gene is TRBJ2-7; the D gene is perhaps TRBD1 or TRBD2, each of them matching over 5 bases. The sample consisted of blood. Here is the DNA: TGTGCCAGCAGCTTAGCGGGGACGAACGAGCAGTACTTC. Its amino acids are CASSLAGTNEQYF.